These T cell receptor beta chains were read from a single sample in a study of cytomegalovirus exposure and HLA in healthy donors. The method was immunoSEQ multiplex PCR; TCRdb's version includes in-frame clones alone and lacks a portion of them. The profile shows around 100,000 clones, around 85% of them singletons. Sequencing used PBMCs. Source of these receptors: a man younger than 30 in good health and CMV-seropositive. The CDR3 runs from the conserved cysteine through the conserved F or W. D genes are given only for firm matches. The size of a clone is reported for some rows only, either as once, few or many, or as a class for expanded clones.

v_gene	abundance	j_gene	d_gene	CDR3nt	CDR3aa
TRBV28	NA	TRBJ1-5	NA	TGTGCCAGCAGATCCTCAGGGTATAGCAATCAGCCCCAGCATTTT	CASRSSGYSNQPQHF
TRBV29-1	NA	TRBJ2-2	NA	TGCAGCGTTGAAGGCCCGGACTCCCCGAACACCGGGGAGCTGTTTTTT	CSVEGPDSPNTGELFF
TRBV15	NA	TRBJ1-5	NA	TGTGCCACCAGCAGAGGCGGGAGGAATCAGCCCCAGCATTTT	CATSRGGRNQPQHF
TRBV19	NA	TRBJ1-5	NA	TGTGCCAGTAGTATAGATCTGGGGGCAGGTCAGCCCCAGCATTTT	CASSIDLGAGQPQHF
TRBV19	NA	TRBJ2-1	NA	TGTGCCAGTAGTATAACCGGGAGCTCCTACAATGAGCAGTTCTTC	CASSITGSSYNEQFF
TRBV30	NA	TRBJ1-1	NA	TGTGCCTGGAGTGACGGGAGGGTTGGGGCTTTCTTT	CAWSDGRVGAFF
TRBV11-3	once	TRBJ2-2	NA	TGTGCCAGCAGCTTAGGGGGCGAAGGGACCGGGGAGCTGTTTTTT	CASSLGGEGTGELFF
TRBV7-8	NA	TRBJ2-3	TRBD2	TGTGCCAGCAGTTCTCAGCGGGGGGGTTGGGATACGCAGTATTTT	CASSSQRGGWDTQYF
TRBV11-3	NA	TRBJ2-1	NA	TGTGCCAGCAGCCCGCGCCGTTTCCCTAACAATGAGCAGTTCTTC	CASSPRRFPNNEQFF
TRBV6-1	NA	TRBJ2-5	NA	TGTGCCAGCAGTGAAATGCCAGGCCAAGAGACCCAGTACTTC	CASSEMPGQETQYF
TRBV27	NA	TRBJ2-1	NA	TGTGCCAGCGTCAACCTCCGGACAACATACAATGAGCAGTTCTTC	CASVNLRTTYNEQFF
TRBV12-5	NA	TRBJ2-5	TRBD1	TGTGCTAGTGGTCGCCACTACTCCGGGACAGGGCAAGAGACCCAGTACTTC	CASGRHYSGTGQETQYF
TRBV4-1	NA	TRBJ2-1	TRBD2	TGCGCCAGCAGCCACTTACACAGCGGGATTTCCTACAATGAGCAGTTCTTC	CASSHLHSGISYNEQFF
TRBV5-1	NA	TRBJ2-3	NA	TGCGCCAGCAGCTTGCGTATTTTCGGCGGGGGCGCGGATACGCAGTATTTT	CASSLRIFGGGADTQYF
TRBV7-6	NA	TRBJ2-2	NA	TGTGCCAGCAAATTGCGTCTACAGGGTAGAAACACCGGGGAGCTGTTTTTT	CASKLRLQGRNTGELFF
TRBV6-5	NA	TRBJ2-4	NA	TGTGCCAGCACCGACTCGTTGAAAAACATTCAGTACTTC	CASTDSLKNIQYF
TRBV11-2	NA	TRBJ1-1	NA	TGTGCCAGCAGCTCAACGACAGACCCTCGAACTGAAGCTTTCTTT	CASSSTTDPRTEAFF
TRBV10-3	NA	TRBJ2-2	NA	TGTGCCATCAGGGACAGCTTGGACACCGGGGAGCTGTTTTTT	CAIRDSLDTGELFF
TRBV19	few	TRBJ2-2	TRBD2	TGTGCCAGTAATGCGGGCGGGGGGTCCGGGGAGCTGTTTTTT	CASNAGGGSGELFF
TRBV29-1	NA	TRBJ1-1	NA	TGCAGCGCCTATAGGGGTGACACTGAAGCTTTCTTT	CSAYRGDTEAFF
TRBV27	NA	TRBJ1-4	TRBD1	TGTGCCAGCAGTCCGACAGGGAGATGGCTTAATGAAAAACTGTTTTTT	CASSPTGRWLNEKLFF
TRBV27	NA	TRBJ1-1	TRBD1	TGTGCCAGCAGTTTCAAGGGGACAGGGGGCACTGAAGCTTTCTTT	CASSFKGTGGTEAFF
TRBV5-4	NA	TRBJ2-3	NA	TGTGCCAGCGGCGATGCAGGGGCAAGGGACACAGATACGCAGTATTTT	CASGDAGARDTDTQYF
TRBV19	once	TRBJ1-2	TRBD1	TGTGCCAGTATTCATTCGGGACAGGGTCTCTATGGCTACACCTTC	CASIHSGQGLYGYTF
TRBV5-4	NA	TRBJ2-3	TRBD2	TGTGCCAGCAGTCAGCGGGAGGGCCGAGCTAGGACGCAGTATTTT	CASSQREGRARTQYF
TRBV11-2	NA	TRBJ2-2	NA	TGTGCCAGCAGCTTGTGGAGCGGAGCGAACACCGGGGAGCTGTTTTTT	CASSLWSGANTGELFF
TRBV19	NA	TRBJ1-3	NA	TGTGCCAGTAGTATAGTAGGGAGCTCTGGAAACACCATATATTTT	CASSIVGSSGNTIYF
TRBV28	NA	TRBJ1-1	NA	TGTGCCAGCAGACCTAGGGAGACTGAAGCTTTCTTT	CASRPRETEAFF
TRBV7-9	NA	TRBJ2-7	NA	TGTGCCAGCAGCTTAGCTAAGGAGACCGAGCAGTACTTC	CASSLAKETEQYF
TRBV11-2	NA	TRBJ2-2	TRBD2	TGTGCCAGCAGCTTGTTCGGGACTAGTATCACCGGGGAGCTGTTTTTT	CASSLFGTSITGELFF
TRBV30	NA	TRBJ2-1	NA	TGTGCCTGGAGTGTGAGATCTGAGCAGTTCTTC	CAWSVRSEQFF
TRBV5-1	once	TRBJ2-7	NA	TGCGCCAGCAGCTTGAGCGAAGACAGCCCCTACGAGCAGTACTTC	CASSLSEDSPYEQYF
TRBV28	many	TRBJ2-7	TRBD2	TGTGCCAGCAGACCGGGACTAGATGTTTCCGAGCAGTACTTC	CASRPGLDVSEQYF
TRBV27	NA	TRBJ1-2	NA	TGTGCCAGCAGCTTCACTCCAACAGGGAATGGCTACACCTTC	CASSFTPTGNGYTF
TRBV10-3	NA	TRBJ2-2	TRBD1	TGTGCCATCAGTACCAGGACAGGGATAGACACCGGGGAGCTGTTTTTT	CAISTRTGIDTGELFF
TRBV5-1	NA	TRBJ1-1	TRBD1	TGCGCCAGCAGCCGCCTTGGACAGGCCTTAATGAACACTGAAGCTTTCTTT	CASSRLGQALMNTEAFF
TRBV11-3	NA	TRBJ1-1	TRBD1	TGTGCCAGCAGCTTAGGTTCAGGGGGAGCGAACACTGAAGCTTTCTTT	CASSLGSGGANTEAFF
TRBV2	NA	TRBJ2-3	NA	TGTGCCAGCAGTGATGCCCTCGGAGATACGCAGTATTTT	CASSDALGDTQYF
TRBV13	NA	TRBJ2-7	TRBD2	TGTGCCAGCAGCCCGGGGGAGGGGAACGAGCAGTACTTC	CASSPGEGNEQYF
TRBV6-4	many	TRBJ2-2	NA	TGTGCCAGCAGTGACAATCAGGACACCGGGGAGCTGTTTTTT	CASSDNQDTGELFF
TRBV7-9	NA	TRBJ2-7	TRBD2	TGTGCCAGCAGCACCACTAGCGGGAGGGCCGAAGGTGACGAGCAGTACTTC	CASSTTSGRAEGDEQYF
TRBV19	NA	TRBJ2-5	TRBD1	TGTGCCAGTAGTACGACAGGGGCCCAAGAGACCCAGTACTTC	CASSTTGAQETQYF
TRBV4-1	NA	TRBJ2-7	TRBD2	TGCGCCAGCAGCCAAGCACAGGGAACTAGCGGGAGGAGATACTTC	CASSQAQGTSGRRYF
TRBV4-1	NA	TRBJ1-4	NA	TGCGCCAGCAGCCAAGTGGCAGGGTCTAATGAAAAACTGTTTTTT	CASSQVAGSNEKLFF
TRBV11-3	few	TRBJ2-3	TRBD2	TGTGCCAGCACTGCGGGGGAAGATACGCAGTATTTT	CASTAGEDTQYF
TRBV27	NA	TRBJ2-2	NA	TGTGCCAGCAGTGGGGACTTAGCGATCGGGGAGCTGTTTTTT	CASSGDLAIGELFF
TRBV29-1	NA	TRBJ1-2	TRBD1	TGCAGCGTAGAAGTGGACAGGGGGCTGTCTAGCACCTTC	CSVEVDRGLSSTF
TRBV4-1	NA	TRBJ1-4	NA	TGCGCCAGCAGCCAAGAGTGGGGGGGAGGACTGTTTTTT	CASSQEWGGGLFF
TRBV5-4	NA	TRBJ2-3	NA	TGTGCCAGCAGCCGCGGGGCGAGCACAGATACGCAGTATTTT	CASSRGASTDTQYF
TRBV30	NA	TRBJ2-4	TRBD2	TGTGCCTCCTCCGGGCCTAGCGGGATTCAGTACTTC	CASSGPSGIQYF
TRBV27	NA	TRBJ2-1	TRBD2	TGTGCCAGCAGTCCCATTGGGCAACATGAGCGGGAGCCCTCCTACAATGAGCAGTTCTTC	CASSPIGQHEREPSYNEQFF
TRBV15	NA	TRBJ1-2	TRBD1	TGTGCCACCCGGACAGGGGGCGATAACTATGGCTACACCTTC	CATRTGGDNYGYTF